This T cell receptor (beta chain) is from a study of STAT5B mutations in CD4+ large granular lymphocyte leukemia. The table came from immunoSEQ multiplex PCR; TCRdb's copy has only in-frame clones and leaves some out. The table shows some 45,000 clones, with approximately 83% occurring only once. Germline V lookup: CDR1 SGDLS, CDR2 YYNGEE. The CDR3 length is 15 residues. The ends lost 1 base at V and 8 bases at J; junction bases unmatched: 5. This receptor was identified in a human donor in good health. The sample consisted of CD4+ T cells from blood buffy coats. The genes are TRBV9 and TRBJ2-1; 11 bases line up with TRBD2. The CDR3 is CASSVTSGSLYEQFF. The CDR3 bases are TGTGCCAGCAGCGTAACTAGCGGGAGTCTGTATGAGCAGTTCTTC.